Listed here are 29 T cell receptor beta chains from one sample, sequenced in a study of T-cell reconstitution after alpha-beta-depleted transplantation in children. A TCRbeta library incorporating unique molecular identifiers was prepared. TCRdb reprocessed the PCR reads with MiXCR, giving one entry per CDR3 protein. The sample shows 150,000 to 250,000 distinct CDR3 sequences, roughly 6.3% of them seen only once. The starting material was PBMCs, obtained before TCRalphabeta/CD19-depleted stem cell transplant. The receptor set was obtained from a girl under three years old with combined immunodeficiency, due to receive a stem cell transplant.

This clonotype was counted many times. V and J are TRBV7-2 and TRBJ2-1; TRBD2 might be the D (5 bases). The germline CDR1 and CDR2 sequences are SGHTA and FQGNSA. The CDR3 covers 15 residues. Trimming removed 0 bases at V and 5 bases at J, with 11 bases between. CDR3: CASSLAGVIDNEQFF. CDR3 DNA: TGTGCCAGCAGCTTAGCGGGAGTGATTGACAATGAGCAGTTCTTC.

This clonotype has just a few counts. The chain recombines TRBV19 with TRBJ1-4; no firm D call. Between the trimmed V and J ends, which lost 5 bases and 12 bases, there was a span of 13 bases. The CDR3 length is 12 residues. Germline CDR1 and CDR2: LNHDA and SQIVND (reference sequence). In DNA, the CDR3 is TGTGCCAGTAGTTCAGCGACGGAGCAACTGTTTTTT. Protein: CASSSATEQLFF.

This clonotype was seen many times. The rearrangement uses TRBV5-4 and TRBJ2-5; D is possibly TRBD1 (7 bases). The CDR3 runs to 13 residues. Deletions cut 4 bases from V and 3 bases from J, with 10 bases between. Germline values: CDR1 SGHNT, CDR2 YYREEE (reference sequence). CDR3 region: CASSAGTEETQYF. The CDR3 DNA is TGTGCCAGCAGCGCGGGGACAGAAGAGACCCAGTACTTC.

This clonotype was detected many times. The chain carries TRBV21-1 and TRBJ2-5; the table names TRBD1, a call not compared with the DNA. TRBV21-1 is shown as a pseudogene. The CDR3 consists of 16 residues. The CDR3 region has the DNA TGTGCCAGCAGCATAAAACCGGGACAGGGGCAAGAGACCCAGTACTTC. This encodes CASSIKPGQGQETQYF.

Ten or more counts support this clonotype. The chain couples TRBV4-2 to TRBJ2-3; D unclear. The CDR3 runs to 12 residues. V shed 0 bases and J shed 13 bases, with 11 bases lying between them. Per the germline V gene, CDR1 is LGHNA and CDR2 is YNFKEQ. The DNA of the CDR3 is TGTGCCAGCAGCCAAGATAAGGCAGAGGAGTATTTT. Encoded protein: CASSQDKAEEYF.

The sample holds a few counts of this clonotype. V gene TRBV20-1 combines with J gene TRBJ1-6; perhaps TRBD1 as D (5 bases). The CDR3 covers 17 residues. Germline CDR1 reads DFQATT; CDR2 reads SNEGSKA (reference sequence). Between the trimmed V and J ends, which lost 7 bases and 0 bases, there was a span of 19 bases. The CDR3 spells CSVPLGQVSSYNSPLHF. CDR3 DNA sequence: TGCAGTGTCCCCTTGGGGCAGGTTAGCTCCTATAATTCACCCCTCCACTTT.

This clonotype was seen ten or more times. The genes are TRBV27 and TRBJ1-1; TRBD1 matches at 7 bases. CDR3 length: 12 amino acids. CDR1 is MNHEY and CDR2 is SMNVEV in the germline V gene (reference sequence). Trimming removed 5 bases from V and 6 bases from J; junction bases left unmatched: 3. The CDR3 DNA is TGTGCCAGCAGTCACGGGACAGCTGAAGCTTTCTTT. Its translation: CASSHGTAEAFF.

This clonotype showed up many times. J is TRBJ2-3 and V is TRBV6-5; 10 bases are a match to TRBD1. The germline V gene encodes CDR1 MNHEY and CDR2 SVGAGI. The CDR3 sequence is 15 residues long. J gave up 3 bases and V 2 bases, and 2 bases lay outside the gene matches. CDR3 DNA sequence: TGTGCCAGCAGTTACGACAGGGGGCCTACAGATACGCAGTATTTT. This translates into CASSYDRGPTDTQYF.

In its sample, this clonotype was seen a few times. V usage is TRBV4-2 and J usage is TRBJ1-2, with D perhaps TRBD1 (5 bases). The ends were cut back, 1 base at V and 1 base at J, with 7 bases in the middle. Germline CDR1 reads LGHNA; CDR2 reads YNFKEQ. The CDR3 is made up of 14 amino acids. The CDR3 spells CASSQATVNYGYTF. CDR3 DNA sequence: TGTGCCAGCAGCCAAGCGACAGTTAACTATGGCTACACCTTC.

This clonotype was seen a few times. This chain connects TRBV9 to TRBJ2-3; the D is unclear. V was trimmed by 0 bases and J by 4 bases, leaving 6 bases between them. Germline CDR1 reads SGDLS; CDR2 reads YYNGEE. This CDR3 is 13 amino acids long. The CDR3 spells CASSVGVPDTQYF. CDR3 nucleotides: TGTGCCAGCAGCGTAGGAGTGCCAGATACGCAGTATTTT.

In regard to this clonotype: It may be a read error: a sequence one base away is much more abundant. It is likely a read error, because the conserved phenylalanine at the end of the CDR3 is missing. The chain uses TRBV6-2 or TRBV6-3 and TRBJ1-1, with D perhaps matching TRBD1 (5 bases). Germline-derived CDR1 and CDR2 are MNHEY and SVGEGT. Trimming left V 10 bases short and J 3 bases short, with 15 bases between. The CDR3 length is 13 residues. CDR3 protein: CATKKGGDTEAFV. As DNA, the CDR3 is TGTGCCACCAAAAAAGGAGGGGACACTGAAGCTTTCGTT.

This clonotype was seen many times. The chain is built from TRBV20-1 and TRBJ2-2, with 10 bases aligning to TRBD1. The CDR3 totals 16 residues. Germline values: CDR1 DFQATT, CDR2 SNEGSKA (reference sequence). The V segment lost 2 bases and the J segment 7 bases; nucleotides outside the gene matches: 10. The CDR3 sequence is CSARPSGTGVHGELFF. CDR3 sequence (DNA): TGCAGTGCTAGACCGTCCGGGACAGGGGTCCACGGGGAGCTGTTTTTT.

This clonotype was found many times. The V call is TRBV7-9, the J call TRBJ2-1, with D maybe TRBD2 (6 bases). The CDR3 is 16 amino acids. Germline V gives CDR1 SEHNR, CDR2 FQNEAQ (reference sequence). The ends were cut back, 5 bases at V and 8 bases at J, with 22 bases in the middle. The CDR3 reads CASSQGDLSIVDEQFF. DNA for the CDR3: TGTGCCAGCAGCCAAGGGGACTTGTCTATCGTCGATGAGCAGTTCTTC.

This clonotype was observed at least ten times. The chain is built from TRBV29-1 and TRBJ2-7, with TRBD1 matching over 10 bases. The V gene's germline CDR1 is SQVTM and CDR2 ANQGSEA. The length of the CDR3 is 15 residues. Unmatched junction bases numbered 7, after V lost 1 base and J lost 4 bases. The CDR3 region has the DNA TGCAGCGTTGAAGGGCCGGGACAGGGGAAGTACGAGCAGTACTTC. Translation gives CSVEGPGQGKYEQYF.

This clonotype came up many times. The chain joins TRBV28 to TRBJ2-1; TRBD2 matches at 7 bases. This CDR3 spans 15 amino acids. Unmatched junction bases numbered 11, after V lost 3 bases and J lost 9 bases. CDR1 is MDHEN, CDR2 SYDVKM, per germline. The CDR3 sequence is CASSFEPGGIGEQFF. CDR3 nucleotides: TGTGCCAGCAGTTTTGAACCGGGAGGAATAGGTGAGCAGTTCTTC.

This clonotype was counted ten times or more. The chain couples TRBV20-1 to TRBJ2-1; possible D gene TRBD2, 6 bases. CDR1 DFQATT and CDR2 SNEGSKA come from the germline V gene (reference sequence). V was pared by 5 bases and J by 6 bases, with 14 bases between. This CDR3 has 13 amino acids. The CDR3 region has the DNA TGCAGTGCTGACCGGGACTCCCCCAATGAGCAGTTCTTC. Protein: CSADRDSPNEQFF.

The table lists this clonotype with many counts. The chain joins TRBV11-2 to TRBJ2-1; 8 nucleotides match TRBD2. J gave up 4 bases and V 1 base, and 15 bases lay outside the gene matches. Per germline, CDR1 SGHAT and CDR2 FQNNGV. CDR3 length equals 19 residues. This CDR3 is CASSLVFFKSGGEYNEQFF. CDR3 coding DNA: TGTGCCAGCAGCTTAGTCTTCTTTAAGAGCGGGGGCGAGTACAATGAGCAGTTCTTC.

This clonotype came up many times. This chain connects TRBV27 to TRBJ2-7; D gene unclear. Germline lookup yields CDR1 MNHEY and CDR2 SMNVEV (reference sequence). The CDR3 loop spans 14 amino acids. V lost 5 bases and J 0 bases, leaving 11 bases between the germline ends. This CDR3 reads CASSEISSSYEQYF. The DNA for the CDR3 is TGTGCCAGCAGTGAGATCAGCTCCTCCTACGAGCAGTACTTC.

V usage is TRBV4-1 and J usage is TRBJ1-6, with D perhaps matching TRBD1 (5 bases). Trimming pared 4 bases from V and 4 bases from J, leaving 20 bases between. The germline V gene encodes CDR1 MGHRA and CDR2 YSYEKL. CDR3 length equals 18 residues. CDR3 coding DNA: TGCGCCAGCAGCCGTCATGGTACCGGGACGGCTTATAATTCACCCCTCCACTTT. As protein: CASSRHGTGTAYNSPLHF.

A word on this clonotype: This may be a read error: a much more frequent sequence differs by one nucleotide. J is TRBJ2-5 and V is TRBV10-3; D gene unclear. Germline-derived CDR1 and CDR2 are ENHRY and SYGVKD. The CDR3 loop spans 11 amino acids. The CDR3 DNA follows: TGTGCCATCAGTGAGTCTAGTATCCAGAACTTC. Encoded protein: CAISESSIQNF.

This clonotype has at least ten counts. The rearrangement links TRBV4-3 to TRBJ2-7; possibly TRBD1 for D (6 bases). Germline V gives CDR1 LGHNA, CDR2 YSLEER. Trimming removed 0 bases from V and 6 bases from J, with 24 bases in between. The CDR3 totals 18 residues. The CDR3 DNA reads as TGCGCCAGCAGCCAAGATTTGTCGGGCGTTGGCAGGGGTGGCGAGCAGTACTTC. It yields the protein CASSQDLSGVGRGGEQYF.

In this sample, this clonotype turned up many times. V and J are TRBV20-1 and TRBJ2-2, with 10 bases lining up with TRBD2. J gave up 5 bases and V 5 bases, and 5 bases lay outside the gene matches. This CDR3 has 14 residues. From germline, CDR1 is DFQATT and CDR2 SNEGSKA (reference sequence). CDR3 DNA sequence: TGCAGTGCTGGACTAGCGGAGAGTACCGGGGAGCTGTTTTTT. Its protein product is CSAGLAESTGELFF.

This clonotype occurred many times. Here the CDR3 reads CASSQDIGGLDLYF. In DNA, the CDR3 is TGCGCCAGCAGCCAAGATATTGGGGGACTAGATCTGTACTTC. The chain carries TRBV4-3 and TRBJ2-7; the match to TRBD2 covers 8 bases. CDR3 size: 14 residues. Trimming took 0 bases from V and 12 from J; bases not matched to a gene: 10. CDR1 and CDR2 (germline): LGHNA, YSLEER.

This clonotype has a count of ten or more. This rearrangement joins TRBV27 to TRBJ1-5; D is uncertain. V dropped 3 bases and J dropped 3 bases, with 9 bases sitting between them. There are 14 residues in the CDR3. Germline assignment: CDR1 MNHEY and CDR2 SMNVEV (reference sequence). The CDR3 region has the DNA TGTGCCAGCAGTTTCGCGTTCTCCAATCAGCCCCAGCATTTT. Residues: CASSFAFSNQPQHF.

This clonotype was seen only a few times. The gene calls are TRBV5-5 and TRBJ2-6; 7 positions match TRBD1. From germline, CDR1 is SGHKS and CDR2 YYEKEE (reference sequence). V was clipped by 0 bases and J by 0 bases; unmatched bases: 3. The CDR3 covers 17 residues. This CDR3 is CASSLVQGNSGANVLTF. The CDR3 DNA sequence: TGTGCCAGCAGCTTGGTACAGGGGAACTCTGGGGCCAACGTCCTGACTTTC.

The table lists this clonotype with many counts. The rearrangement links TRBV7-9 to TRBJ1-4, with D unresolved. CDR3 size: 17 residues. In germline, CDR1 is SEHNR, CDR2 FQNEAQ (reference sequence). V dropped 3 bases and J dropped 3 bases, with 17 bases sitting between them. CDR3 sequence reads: CASSLDGVAVSNEKLFF. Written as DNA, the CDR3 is TGTGCCAGCAGCTTGGATGGGGTGGCGGTGTCTAATGAAAAACTGTTTTTT.

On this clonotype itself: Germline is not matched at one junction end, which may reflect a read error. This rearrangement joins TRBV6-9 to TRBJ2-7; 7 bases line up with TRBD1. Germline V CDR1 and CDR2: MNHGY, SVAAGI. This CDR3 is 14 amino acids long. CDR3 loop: CTSSGDRAGYEQYF. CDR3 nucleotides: TGTACCAGCAGTGGAGACAGGGCCGGGTACGAGCAGTACTTC.

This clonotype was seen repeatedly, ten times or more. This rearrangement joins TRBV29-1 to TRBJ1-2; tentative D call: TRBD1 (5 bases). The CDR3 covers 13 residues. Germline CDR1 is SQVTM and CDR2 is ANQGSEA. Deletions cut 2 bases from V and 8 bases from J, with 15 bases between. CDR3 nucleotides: TGCAGCGTTGAAAGCCAGGGAATGTACGGCTACACCTTC. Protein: CSVESQGMYGYTF. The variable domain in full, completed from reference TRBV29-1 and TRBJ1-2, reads SAVISQKPSRDICQRGTSLTIQCQVDSQVTMMFWYRQQPGQSLTLIATANQGSEATYESGFVIDKFPISRPNLTFSTLTVSNMSPEDSSIYLCSVESQGMYGYTFGSGTRLTVV.

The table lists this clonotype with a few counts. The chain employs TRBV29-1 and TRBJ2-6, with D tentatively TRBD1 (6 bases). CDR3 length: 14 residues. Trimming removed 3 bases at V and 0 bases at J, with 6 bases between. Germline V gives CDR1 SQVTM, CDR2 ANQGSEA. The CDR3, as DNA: TGCAGCGTTGAGACAGGCTCTGGGGCCAACGTCCTGACTTTC. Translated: CSVETGSGANVLTF.